The next 16 T cell receptor beta chains were all read from a single sample in a study of cytomegalovirus exposure and HLA in healthy donors. The PCR made use of 60 Vbeta and 13 Jbeta primers. The table came from immunoSEQ multiplex PCR; TCRdb's copy has only in-frame clones and leaves some out. The data show 130,000 or so clones, with approximately 74% seen just once and around 4.1% held by the top ten. Sequenced material: PBMCs. These receptors were taken from a man aged 18 to 30 in good health and CMV-seropositive.

The V call is TRBV27, the J call TRBJ1-1; the match to TRBD1 covers 7 bases. Germline V lookup: CDR1 MNHEY, CDR2 SMNVEV (reference sequence). The V segment lost 0 bases and the J segment 4 bases; nucleotides outside the gene matches: 5. This CDR3 has 15 residues. CDR3 in DNA: TGTGCCAGCAGTTTATCCCCAGGGGGGAGCACTGAAGCTTTCTTT. Amino acid sequence: CASSLSPGGSTEAFF.

The chain has TRBV5-1 and TRBJ2-3, with 8 bases aligning to TRBD1. V trimming: 4 bases; J trimming: 4 bases; junction bases outside the gene matches: 14. The CDR3 extends over 17 amino acids. CDR1 SGHRS and CDR2 YFSETQ come from the germline V gene. The CDR3, as DNA: TGCGCCAGCAGCCAAGGACAGGGTGCTAGGGTATCAGATACGCAGTATTTT. As protein: CASSQGQGARVSDTQYF.

The CDR3 nucleotides read TGTGCCAGCAGCCCTCGGGACTTAGTATACGAGCAGTACTTC. It encodes CASSPRDLVYEQYF. The genes are TRBV7-9 and TRBJ2-7; weak D call: TRBD2 (6 bases). In germline, CDR1 is SEHNR, CDR2 FQNEAQ (reference sequence). V was cut by 5 bases and J by 4 bases, with 15 bases left in between. This CDR3 comprises 14 residues.

V gene TRBV7-8 combines with J gene TRBJ2-5, with 15 bases fitting TRBD2. The CDR3 sequence is 19 residues long. The ends lost 3 bases at V and 2 bases at J; junction bases unmatched: 10. The germline V gene encodes CDR1 SGHVS and CDR2 FQNEAQ. CDR3 DNA: TGTGCCAGCAGCTTCCGCGGACTAGCGGGAGGGGAGAGGCAAGAGACCCAGTACTTC. Translating it yields CASSFRGLAGGERQETQYF.

V and J are TRBV7-2 and TRBJ1-1; TRBD1 aligns across 7 bases. Germline CDR1 and CDR2: SGHTA and FQGNSA. V lost 4 bases, J lost 4 bases, and 9 bases stayed unmatched. The CDR3 runs 15 residues. The CDR3 DNA reads as TGTGCCAGCAGCTGGACAGGAGGGGTGGCCACTGAAGCTTTCTTT. It yields the protein CASSWTGGVATEAFF.

The gene calls are TRBV25-1 and TRBJ1-4; 7 nucleotides align to TRBD1. Looked up from germline, CDR1 is MGHDK and CDR2 is SYGVNS. This CDR3 has 14 residues. V shed 6 bases, J shed 8 bases, and the junction held 9 bases outside the gene matches. The CDR3 DNA follows: TGTGCCAGCAGGCCGACAGGGTTTTGGGAAAAACTGTTTTTT. Its translation: CASRPTGFWEKLFF.

The gene calls are TRBV5-1 and TRBJ1-2, with TRBD1 as a possible D gene (6 bases). Germline CDR1 reads SGHRS; CDR2 reads YFSETQ. V lost 2 bases to trimming and J lost 7 bases, with 12 bases between them. The CDR3 covers 13 residues. Here the CDR3 DNA reads TGCGCCAGCAGCTTACAGGGAAGTCCTGGCTACACCTTC. This encodes CASSLQGSPGYTF.

J is TRBJ2-3 and V is TRBV29-1; TRBD1 agrees at 7 bases. In germline, CDR1 is SQVTM, CDR2 ANQGSEA. The CDR3 has 12 amino acids. V shed 5 bases, J shed 4 bases, and the junction held 3 bases outside the gene matches. The CDR3 spells CSVRQGADTQYF. Here the CDR3 DNA reads TGCAGCGTTAGACAGGGCGCAGATACGCAGTATTTT.

This sequence joins TRBV6-1 and TRBJ2-7; TRBD2 matches at 11 bases. Germline lookup yields CDR1 MNHNS and CDR2 SASEGT. This CDR3 is 15 amino acids long. Trimming took 7 bases from V and 2 from J; bases not matched to a gene: 7. CDR3 residues: CASTTTSGVPYEQYF. CDR3 coding DNA: TGTGCCAGCACCACGACTAGCGGGGTACCCTACGAGCAGTACTTC.

The chain uses TRBV6-5 and TRBJ1-4; tentative D call: TRBD1 (5 bases). The CDR3 is made up of 15 amino acids. Germline values: CDR1 MNHEY, CDR2 SVGAGI. Trimming cost V 5 bases and J 7 bases, with 17 bases left between them. The CDR3 DNA reads TGTGCCAGCAGTCTCCTGGGGGGTTCTGGTGAAAAACTGTTTTTT. It yields the protein CASSLLGGSGEKLFF.

Here the CDR3 DNA reads TGTGCCAGCAGCTTAGACGGGGGGGCTAATGAAAAACTGTTTTTT. Translating gives CASSLDGGANEKLFF. V gene TRBV7-8 combines with J gene TRBJ1-4; possibly TRBD1 for D (5 bases). The CDR3 spans 15 residues. Looked up from germline, CDR1 is SGHVS and CDR2 is FQNEAQ. Between the trimmed V and J ends, which lost 1 base and 3 bases, there was a span of 9 bases.

The chain is built from TRBV4-1 and TRBJ2-7, with 7 bases fitting TRBD1. This CDR3 spans 13 amino acids. CDR1 MGHRA and CDR2 YSYEKL come from the germline V gene. Losses at the gene ends were 4 bases for V and 2 bases for J; bases not matched to a gene: 2. CDR3 DNA: TGCGCCAGCAGCCTAGGGACAGCCTACGAGCAGTACTTC. Translating gives CASSLGTAYEQYF.

The V gene is TRBV6-5, the J gene TRBJ2-7; 7 nucleotides match TRBD1. This CDR3 is 15 amino acids long. With 3 bases clipped from V and 3 bases from J, the junction kept 8 bases outside the gene matches. In germline, CDR1 is MNHEY, CDR2 SVGAGI. CDR3 residues: CASSYRQGWDYEQYF. CDR3 nucleotide sequence: TGTGCCAGCAGTTATCGACAGGGATGGGACTACGAGCAGTACTTC.

V is TRBV9 and J is TRBJ2-1, with 13 bases identical to TRBD2. Germline CDR1 and CDR2: SGDLS and YYNGEE. The CDR3 loop spans 17 amino acids. The V gene end was trimmed by 0 bases and the J gene end by 4 bases; junction bases not matched to a gene: 4. CDR3 bases: TGTGCCAGCAGCGTAGACACTAGCGGGAGGGGGTACAATGAGCAGTTCTTC. Protein product: CASSVDTSGRGYNEQFF. Using reference TRBV9 and TRBJ2-1 for the parts outside the CDR3, the full variable domain is DSGVTQTPKHLITATGQRVTLRCSPRSGDLSVYWYQQSLDQGLQFLIQYYNGEERAKGNILERFSAQQFPDLHSELNLSSLELGDSALYFCASSVDTSGRGYNEQFFGPGTRLTVL.

The chain uses TRBV7-2 and TRBJ1-5, with D hard to call. The CDR3 contains 13 residues. The V end was cut by 1 base, the J end by 9 bases, with 10 bases between. Germline loops: CDR1 SGHTA, CDR2 FQGNSA. The CDR3 DNA follows: TGTGCCAGCAGCTTAGTGCGGGAACGGCCCCAGCATTTT. As protein: CASSLVRERPQHF.

J is TRBJ1-1 and V is TRBV2; maybe TRBD1 (6 bases). The germline gives CDR1 SNHLY, CDR2 FYNNEI. Deletions cut 6 bases from V and 0 bases from J, with 11 bases between. The CDR3 consists of 14 residues. The CDR3 region has the DNA TGTGCCAGCAGGATACAGGGCATGAACACTGAAGCTTTCTTT. Its protein product is CASRIQGMNTEAFF.